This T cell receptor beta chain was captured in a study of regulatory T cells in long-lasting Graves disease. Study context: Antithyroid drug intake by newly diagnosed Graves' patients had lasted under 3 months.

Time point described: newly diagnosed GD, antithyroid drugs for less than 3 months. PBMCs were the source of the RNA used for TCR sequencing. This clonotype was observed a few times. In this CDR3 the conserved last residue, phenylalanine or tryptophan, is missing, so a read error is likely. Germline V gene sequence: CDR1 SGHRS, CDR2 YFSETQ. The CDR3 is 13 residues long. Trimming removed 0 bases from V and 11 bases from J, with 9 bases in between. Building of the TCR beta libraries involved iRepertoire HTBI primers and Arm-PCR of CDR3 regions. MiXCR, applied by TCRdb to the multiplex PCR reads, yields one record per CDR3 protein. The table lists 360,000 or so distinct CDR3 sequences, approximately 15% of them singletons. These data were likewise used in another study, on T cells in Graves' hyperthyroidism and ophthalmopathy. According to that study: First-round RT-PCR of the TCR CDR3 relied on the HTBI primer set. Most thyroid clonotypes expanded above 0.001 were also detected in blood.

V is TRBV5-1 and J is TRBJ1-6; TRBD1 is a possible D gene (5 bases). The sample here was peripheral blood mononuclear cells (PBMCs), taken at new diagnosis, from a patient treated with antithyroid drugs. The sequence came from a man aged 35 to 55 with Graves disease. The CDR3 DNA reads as TGCGCCAGCAGCTTGGCCGGGGGGGCACCCCTCCACCTC. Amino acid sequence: CASSLAGGAPLHL.